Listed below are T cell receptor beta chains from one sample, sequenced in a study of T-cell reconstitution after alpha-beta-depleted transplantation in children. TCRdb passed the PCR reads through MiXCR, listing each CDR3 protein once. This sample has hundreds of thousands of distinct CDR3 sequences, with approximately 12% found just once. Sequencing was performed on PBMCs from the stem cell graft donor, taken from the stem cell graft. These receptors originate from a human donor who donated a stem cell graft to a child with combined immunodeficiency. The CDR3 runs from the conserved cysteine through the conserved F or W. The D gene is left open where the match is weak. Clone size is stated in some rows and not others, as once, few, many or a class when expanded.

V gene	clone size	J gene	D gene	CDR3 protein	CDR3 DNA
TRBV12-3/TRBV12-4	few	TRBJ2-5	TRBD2	CASSLTRGDQETQYF	TGTGCCAGCAGTTTGACCCGGGGGGACCAAGAGACCCAGTACTTC
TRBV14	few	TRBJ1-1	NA	CASSHGPEGTEAFF	TGTGCCAGCAGCCATGGACCCGAGGGCACTGAAGCTTTCTTT
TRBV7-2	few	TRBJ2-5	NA	CASSSRDYQETQYF	TGTGCCAGCAGCTCAAGGGATTACCAAGAGACCCAGTACTTC
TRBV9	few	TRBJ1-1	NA	CNRAGLSVDTEAFF	TGCAACCGGGCGGGGTTATCGGTCGACACTGAAGCTTTCTTT
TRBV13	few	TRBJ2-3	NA	CASRAGSTDTQYF	TGTGCCAGCCGCGCGGGTAGCACAGATACGCAGTATTTT
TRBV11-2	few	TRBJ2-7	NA	CASSSGLGSFSYEQYF	TGTGCCAGCAGCTCGGGGTTGGGCTCCTTCTCATACGAGCAGTACTTC
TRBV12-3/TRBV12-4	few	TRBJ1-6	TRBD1	CASGQGTYNSPLHF	TGTGCCAGCGGACAGGGAACCTATAATTCACCCCTCCACTTT
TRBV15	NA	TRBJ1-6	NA	CATSRTAGGFSPLHF	TGTGCCACCAGCAGAACGGCGGGGGGATTTTCACCCCTCCACTTT
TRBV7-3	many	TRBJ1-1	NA	CASSANSGLNTEAFF	TGTGCCAGCAGCGCGAACAGCGGGTTGAACACTGAAGCTTTCTTT
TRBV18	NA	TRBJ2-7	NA	CASSPDYQVNYEQYF	TGTGCCAGCTCACCTGACTACCAAGTTAACTACGAGCAGTACTTC
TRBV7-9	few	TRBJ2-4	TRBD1	CASSGVTGDKNIQYF	TGTGCCAGCAGCGGAGTGACAGGGGACAAAAACATTCAGTACTTC
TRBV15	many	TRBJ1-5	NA	CATSRGENQPQHF	TGTGCCACCAGCAGAGGTGAGAATCAGCCCCAGCATTTT
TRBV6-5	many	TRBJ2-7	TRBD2	CASSYSGGLAATYEQYF	TGTGCCAGCAGTTACTCCGGGGGACTAGCGGCAACCTACGAGCAGTACTTC
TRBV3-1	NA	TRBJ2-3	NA	CASSQERDSWADTQYF	TGTGCCAGCAGCCAGGAGAGGGACTCGTGGGCAGATACGCAGTATTTT
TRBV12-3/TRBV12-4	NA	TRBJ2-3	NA	CASRTDPADTQYF	TGTGCCAGCAGGACGGACCCCGCAGATACGCAGTATTTT
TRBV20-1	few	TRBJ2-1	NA	CSALSGGSSYNEQFF	TGCAGTGCTCTGTCTGGGGGAAGCTCCTACAATGAGCAGTTCTTC
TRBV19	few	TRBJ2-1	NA	CTSRAYNEQFF	TGTACTAGCAGGGCCTACAATGAGCAGTTCTTC
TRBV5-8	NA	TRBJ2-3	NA	CASSLAGRDPLTDTQYF	TGTGCCAGCAGCTTGGCGGGCAGGGACCCCCTCACAGATACGCAGTATTTT
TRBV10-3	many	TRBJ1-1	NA	CAIGPGTEAFF	TGTGCCATCGGCCCCGGCACTGAAGCTTTCTTT
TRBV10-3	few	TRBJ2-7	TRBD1	CATVPRDRSSYEQYF	TGTGCCACCGTGCCCCGGGACAGGAGCTCCTACGAGCAGTACTTC
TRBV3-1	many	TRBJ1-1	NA	CASSQDRFKMNTEAFF	TGTGCCAGCAGCCAAGATCGGTTCAAAATGAACACTGAAGCTTTCTTT
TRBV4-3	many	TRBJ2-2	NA	CASSLLARSSNTGELFF	TGCGCCAGCAGCCTATTAGCAAGATCCTCGAACACCGGGGAGCTGTTTTTT
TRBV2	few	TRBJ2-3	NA	CASSIQGDTQYF	TGTGCCAGCAGTATTCAGGGAGATACGCAGTATTTT
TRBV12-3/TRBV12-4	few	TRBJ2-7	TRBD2	CASSSSTSGGIYEQYF	TGTGCCAGCAGTTCGTCGACTAGCGGGGGAATCTACGAGCAGTACTTC
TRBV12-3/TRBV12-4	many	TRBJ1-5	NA	CASSLGVRQPQHF	TGTGCCAGCAGTTTGGGGGTCCGGCAGCCCCAGCATTTT
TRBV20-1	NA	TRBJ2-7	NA	CSARDAVSNEQYF	TGCAGTGCTAGAGATGCCGTCTCTAACGAGCAGTACTTC
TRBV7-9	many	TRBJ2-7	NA	CASSSVRATYEQYF	TGTGCCAGCAGCTCCGTACGGGCCACCTACGAGCAGTACTTC
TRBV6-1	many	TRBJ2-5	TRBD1	CASSPGQGDIYGETQYF	TGTGCCAGCAGCCCTGGACAGGGGGATATTTACGGAGAGACCCAGTACTTC
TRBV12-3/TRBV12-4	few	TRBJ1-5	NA	CASSFEFRAQHF	TGTGCCAGCAGTTTTGAGTTCAGGGCCCAGCATTTT
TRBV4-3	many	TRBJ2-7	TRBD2	CASSQGAAGTYEQYF	TGCGCCAGCAGCCAAGGCGCAGCGGGGACCTACGAGCAGTACTTC
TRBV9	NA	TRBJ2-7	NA	CASSVHWWGAYEQYF	TGTGCCAGCAGCGTACATTGGTGGGGGGCCTACGAGCAGTACTTC
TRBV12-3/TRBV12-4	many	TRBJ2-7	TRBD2	CASRGGLESYEQYF	TGTGCCAGCAGGGGGGGGTTAGAGTCCTACGAGCAGTACTTC
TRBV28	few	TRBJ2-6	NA	CASRTPYKINSSGANVLTF	TGTGCCAGCAGGACCCCCTACAAAATAAATTCCTCTGGGGCCAACGTCCTGACTTTC
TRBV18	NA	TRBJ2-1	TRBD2	CAISPKASGRVYNEQFF	TGTGCCATCTCACCAAAGGCTAGCGGGAGGGTCTACAATGAGCAGTTCTTC
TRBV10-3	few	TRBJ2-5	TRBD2	CAIRSGGRMETQYF	TGTGCCATCAGATCGGGGGGGAGAATGGAGACCCAGTACTTC
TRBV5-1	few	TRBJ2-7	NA	CASSQAIGSPYEQYF	TGCGCCAGCAGCCAAGCAATTGGCTCGCCCTACGAGCAGTACTTC
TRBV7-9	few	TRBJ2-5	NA	CASSENSQETQYF	TGTGCCAGCAGCGAGAACAGCCAAGAGACCCAGTACTTC
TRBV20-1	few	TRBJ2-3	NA	CSASVLEDTQYF	TGCAGTGCTAGCGTACTAGAAGATACGCAGTATTTT
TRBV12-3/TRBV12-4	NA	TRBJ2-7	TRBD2	CASSSGGERVEQYF	TGTGCCAGCAGTTCGGGGGGGGAGAGGGTCGAGCAGTACTTC
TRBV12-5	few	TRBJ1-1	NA	CASGLASRDEVMDTEAFF	TGTGCTAGTGGTTTGGCGTCTCGGGACGAGGTCATGGACACTGAAGCTTTCTTT
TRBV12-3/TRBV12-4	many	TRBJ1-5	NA	CASSPQNQPQHF	TGTGCCAGCAGCCCACAGAATCAGCCCCAGCATTTT
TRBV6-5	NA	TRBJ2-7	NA	CASSYQGGSFNYEQYF	TGTGCCAGCAGTTACCAGGGTGGGTCTTTCAACTACGAGCAGTACTTC
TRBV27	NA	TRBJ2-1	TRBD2	CASSLFGRAWNEQFF	TGTGCCAGCAGTTTATTCGGGAGGGCCTGGAATGAGCAGTTCTTC
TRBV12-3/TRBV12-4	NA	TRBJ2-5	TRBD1	CASSRRGGTGKKETQYF	TGTGCCAGCAGCCGGCGGGGTGGGACAGGGAAAAAAGAGACCCAGTACTTC